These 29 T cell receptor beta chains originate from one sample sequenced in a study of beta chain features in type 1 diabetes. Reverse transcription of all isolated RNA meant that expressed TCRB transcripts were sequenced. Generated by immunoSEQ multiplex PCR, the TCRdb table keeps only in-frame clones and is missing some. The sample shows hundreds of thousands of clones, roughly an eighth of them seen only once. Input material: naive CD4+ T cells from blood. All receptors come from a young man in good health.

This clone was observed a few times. The CDR3 DNA follows: TGCAGCGTTGTCCAGGTCCCACCTGATGGCTACACCTTC. This sequence encodes CSVVQVPPDGYTF. The chain combines TRBV29-1 with TRBJ1-2; D ambiguous. V lost 4 bases and J lost 6, with 15 bases in between. From germline, CDR1 is SQVTM and CDR2 ANQGSEA. The CDR3 covers 13 residues.

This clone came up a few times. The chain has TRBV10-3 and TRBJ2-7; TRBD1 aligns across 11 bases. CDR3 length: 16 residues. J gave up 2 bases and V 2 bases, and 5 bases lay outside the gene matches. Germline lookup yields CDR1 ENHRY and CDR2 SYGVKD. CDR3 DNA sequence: TGTGCCATCAGTGAGGGACAGGGGGCTTTTCCCTACGAGCAGTACTTC. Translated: CAISEGQGAFPYEQYF.

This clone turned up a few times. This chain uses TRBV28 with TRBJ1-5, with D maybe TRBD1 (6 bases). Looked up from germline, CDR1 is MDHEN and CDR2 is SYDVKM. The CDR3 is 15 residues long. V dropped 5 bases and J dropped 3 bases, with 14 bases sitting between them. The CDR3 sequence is CASSPGQRLNQPQHF. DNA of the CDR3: TGTGCCAGCAGTCCCGGACAGCGACTCAATCAGCCCCAGCATTTT.

The CDR3 nucleotides read TGTGCCAGCAGCCTAGGGGGCGCAGGCACAGATACGCAGTATTTT. Translating gives CASSLGGAGTDTQYF. The V gene is TRBV9, the J gene TRBJ2-3, with TRBD1 identical over 7 bases. The ends lost 4 bases at V and 1 base at J; junction bases unmatched: 6. The V gene's germline CDR1 is SGDLS and CDR2 YYNGEE. The CDR3 runs to 15 residues.

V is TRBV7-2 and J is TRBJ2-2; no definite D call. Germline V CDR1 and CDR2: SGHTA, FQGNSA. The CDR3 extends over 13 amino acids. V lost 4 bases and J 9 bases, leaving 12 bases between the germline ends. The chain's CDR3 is CASSSLGSRELFF. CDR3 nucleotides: TGTGCCAGCAGCTCGCTCGGTTCTCGGGAGCTGTTTTTT.

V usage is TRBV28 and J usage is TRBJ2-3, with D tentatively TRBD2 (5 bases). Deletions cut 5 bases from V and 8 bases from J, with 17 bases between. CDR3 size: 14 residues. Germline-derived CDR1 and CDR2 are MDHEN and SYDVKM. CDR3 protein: CASSPIGLAGTQYF. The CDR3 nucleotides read TGTGCCAGCAGTCCAATCGGGCTAGCTGGTACGCAGTATTTT.

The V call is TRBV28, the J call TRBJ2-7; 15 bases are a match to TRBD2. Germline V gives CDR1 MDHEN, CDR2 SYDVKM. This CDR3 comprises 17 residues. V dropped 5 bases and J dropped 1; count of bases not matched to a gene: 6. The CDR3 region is CASSPPGLAGGSYEQYF. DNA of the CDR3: TGTGCCAGCAGTCCGCCGGGACTAGCGGGAGGATCCTACGAGCAGTACTTC.

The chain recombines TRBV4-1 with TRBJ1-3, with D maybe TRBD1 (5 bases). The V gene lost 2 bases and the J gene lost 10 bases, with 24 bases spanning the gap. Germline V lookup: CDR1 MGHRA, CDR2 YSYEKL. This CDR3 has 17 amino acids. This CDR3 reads CASSQPGAPWARETIYF. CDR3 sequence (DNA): TGCGCCAGCAGCCAACCCGGGGCGCCGTGGGCTCGGGAGACCATATATTTT.

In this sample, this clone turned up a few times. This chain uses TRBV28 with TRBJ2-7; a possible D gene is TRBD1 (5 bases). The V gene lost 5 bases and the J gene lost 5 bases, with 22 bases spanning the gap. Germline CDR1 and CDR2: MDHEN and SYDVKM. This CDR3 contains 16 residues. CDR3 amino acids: CASSPRLGRVAHEQYF. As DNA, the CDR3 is TGTGCCAGCAGTCCCCGACTGGGGCGTGTCGCCCACGAGCAGTACTTC. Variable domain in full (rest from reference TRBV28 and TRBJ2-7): DVKVTQSSRYLVKRTGEKVFLECVQDMDHENMFWYRQDPGLGLRLIYFSYDVKMKEKGDIPEGYSVSREKKERFSLILESASTNQTSMYLCASSPRLGRVAHEQYFGPGTRLTVT.

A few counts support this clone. The CDR3 spells CASSYTTSGGMDTQYF. In nucleotides, the CDR3 is TGTGCCAGCAGTTACACTACTAGCGGGGGTATGGATACGCAGTATTTT. V is TRBV6-5 and J is TRBJ2-3, with 11 bases that match TRBD2. The V gene's germline CDR1 is MNHEY and CDR2 SVGAGI. V shed 2 bases, J shed 6 bases, and the junction held 7 bases outside the gene matches. The CDR3 extends over 16 amino acids.

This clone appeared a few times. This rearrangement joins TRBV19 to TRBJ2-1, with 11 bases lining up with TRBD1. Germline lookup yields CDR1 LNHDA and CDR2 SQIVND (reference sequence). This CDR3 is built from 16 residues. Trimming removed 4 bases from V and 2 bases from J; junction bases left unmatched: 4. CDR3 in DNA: TGTGCCAGTAGTACTGGGACAGGGGGTGCCTACAATGAGCAGTTCTTC. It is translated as CASSTGTGGAYNEQFF.

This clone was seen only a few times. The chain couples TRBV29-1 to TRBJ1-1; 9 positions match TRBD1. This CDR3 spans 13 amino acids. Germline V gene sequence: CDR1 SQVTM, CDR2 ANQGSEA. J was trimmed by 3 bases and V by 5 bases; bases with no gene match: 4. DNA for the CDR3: TGCAGCGTTAGGACAGGGGTAGACACTGAAGCTTTCTTT. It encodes CSVRTGVDTEAFF. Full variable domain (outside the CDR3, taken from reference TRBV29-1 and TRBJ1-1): SAVISQKPSRDICQRGTSLTIQCQVDSQVTMMFWYRQQPGQSLTLIATANQGSEATYESGFVIDKFPISRPNLTFSTLTVSNMSPEDSSIYLCSVRTGVDTEAFFGQGTRLTVV.

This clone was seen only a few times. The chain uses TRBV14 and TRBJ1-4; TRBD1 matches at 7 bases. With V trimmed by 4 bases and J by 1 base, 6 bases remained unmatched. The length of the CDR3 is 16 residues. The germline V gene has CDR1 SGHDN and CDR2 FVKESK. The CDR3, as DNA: TGTGCCAGCAGCCCACTCCAGGGGGGAACTAATGAAAAACTGTTTTTT. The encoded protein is CASSPLQGGTNEKLFF.

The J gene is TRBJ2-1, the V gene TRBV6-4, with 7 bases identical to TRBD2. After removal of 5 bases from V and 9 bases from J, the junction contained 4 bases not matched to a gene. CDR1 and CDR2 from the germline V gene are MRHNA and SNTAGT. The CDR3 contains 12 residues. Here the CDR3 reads CASSNWGGEQFF. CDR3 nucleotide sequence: TGTGCCAGCAGTAATTGGGGGGGTGAGCAGTTCTTC.

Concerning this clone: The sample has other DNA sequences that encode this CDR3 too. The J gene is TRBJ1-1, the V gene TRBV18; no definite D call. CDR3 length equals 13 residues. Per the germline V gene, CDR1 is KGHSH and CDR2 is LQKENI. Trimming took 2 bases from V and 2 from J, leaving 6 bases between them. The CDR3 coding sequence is TGTGCCAGCTCACCAGAGGGCAACACTGAAGCTTTCTTT. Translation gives CASSPEGNTEAFF.

The CDR3 loop reads CASSVSGGTDTQYF. The CDR3 DNA is TGTGCCAGCAGTGTTAGCGGGGGCACAGATACGCAGTATTTT. The V and J genes are TRBV6-1 and TRBJ2-3; 8 bases align to TRBD2. Trimming cost V 4 bases and J 1 base; bases outside gene matches: 1. Germline-derived CDR1 and CDR2 are MNHNS and SASEGT. The CDR3 length is 14 residues.

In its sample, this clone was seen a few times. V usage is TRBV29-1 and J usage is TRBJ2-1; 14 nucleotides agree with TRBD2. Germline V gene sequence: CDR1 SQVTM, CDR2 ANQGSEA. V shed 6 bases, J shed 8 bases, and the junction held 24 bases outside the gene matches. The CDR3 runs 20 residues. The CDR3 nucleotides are TGCAGCGTGAACCCAGGGGCAGCCGGGACTAGCGGGAGACGGACGGATGAGCAGTTCTTC. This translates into CSVNPGAAGTSGRRTDEQFF.

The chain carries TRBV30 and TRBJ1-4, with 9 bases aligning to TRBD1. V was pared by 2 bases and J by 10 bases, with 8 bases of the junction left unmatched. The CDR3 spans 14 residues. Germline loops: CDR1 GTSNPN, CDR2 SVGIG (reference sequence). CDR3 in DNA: TGTGCCTGGAGTATACAGGGGGCGTCGATAAAACTGTTTTTT. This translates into CAWSIQGASIKLFF.

The CDR3 DNA follows: TGTGCCAGCAGTTTCTTGCGGGGATTTGGAACTGAAGCTTTCTTT. Translated: CASSFLRGFGTEAFF. The chain carries TRBV28 and TRBJ1-1; D not resolved. Germline V gives CDR1 MDHEN, CDR2 SYDVKM. The V end lost 3 bases, the J end lost 5 bases, and 16 bases lay between the germline ends. CDR3 length equals 15 residues.

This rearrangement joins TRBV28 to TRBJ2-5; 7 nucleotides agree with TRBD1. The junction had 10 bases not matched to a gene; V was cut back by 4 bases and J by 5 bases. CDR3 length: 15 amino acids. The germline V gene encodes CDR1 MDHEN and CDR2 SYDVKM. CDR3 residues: CASSSRDSGLETQYF. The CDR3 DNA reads TGTGCCAGCAGTTCCCGGGACAGCGGCCTGGAGACCCAGTACTTC.

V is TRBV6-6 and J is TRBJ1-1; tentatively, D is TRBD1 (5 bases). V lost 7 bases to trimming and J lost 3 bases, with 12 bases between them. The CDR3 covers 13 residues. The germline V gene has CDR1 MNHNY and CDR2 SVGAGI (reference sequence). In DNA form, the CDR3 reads TGTGCCAGCACCCTGGGGGGAGACACTGAAGCTTTCTTT. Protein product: CASTLGGDTEAFF.

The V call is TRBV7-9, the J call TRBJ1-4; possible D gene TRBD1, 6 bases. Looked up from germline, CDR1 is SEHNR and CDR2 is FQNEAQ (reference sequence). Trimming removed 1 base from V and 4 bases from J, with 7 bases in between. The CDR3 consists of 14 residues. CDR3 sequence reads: CASSLGTDNEKLFF. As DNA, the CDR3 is TGTGCCAGCAGCTTAGGGACAGATAATGAAAAACTGTTTTTT.

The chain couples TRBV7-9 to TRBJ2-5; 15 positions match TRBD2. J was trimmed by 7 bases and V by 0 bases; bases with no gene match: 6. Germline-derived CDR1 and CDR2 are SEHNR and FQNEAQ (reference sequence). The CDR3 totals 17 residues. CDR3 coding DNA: TGTGCCAGCAGCTTAGCCGGACTAGCGGGAGGGCAGCGGACCCAGTACTTC. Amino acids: CASSLAGLAGGQRTQYF.

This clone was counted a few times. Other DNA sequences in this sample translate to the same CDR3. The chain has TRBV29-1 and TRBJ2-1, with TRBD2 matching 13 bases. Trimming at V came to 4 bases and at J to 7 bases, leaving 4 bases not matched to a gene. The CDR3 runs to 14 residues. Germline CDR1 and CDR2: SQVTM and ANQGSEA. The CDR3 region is CSVGTSGSGNEQFF. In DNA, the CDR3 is TGCAGCGTTGGGACTAGCGGGAGTGGGAATGAGCAGTTCTTC.

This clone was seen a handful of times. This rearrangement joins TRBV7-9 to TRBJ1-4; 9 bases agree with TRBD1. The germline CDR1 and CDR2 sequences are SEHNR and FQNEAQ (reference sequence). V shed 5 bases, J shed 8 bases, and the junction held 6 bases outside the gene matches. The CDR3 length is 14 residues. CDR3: CASSPGQGREKLFF. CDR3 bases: TGTGCCAGCAGCCCGGGACAGGGACGGGAAAAACTGTTTTTT.

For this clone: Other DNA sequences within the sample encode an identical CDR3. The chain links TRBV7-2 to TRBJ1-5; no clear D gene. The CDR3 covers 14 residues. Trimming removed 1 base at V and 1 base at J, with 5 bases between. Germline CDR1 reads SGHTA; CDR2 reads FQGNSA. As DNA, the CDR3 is TGTGCCAGCAGCTTAGTGGGCAGCAATCAGCCCCAGCATTTT. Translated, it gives CASSLVGSNQPQHF.

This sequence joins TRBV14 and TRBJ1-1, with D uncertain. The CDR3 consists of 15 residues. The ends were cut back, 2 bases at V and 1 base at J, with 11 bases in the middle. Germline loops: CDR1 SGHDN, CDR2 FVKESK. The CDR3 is CASSQPRAGNTEAFF. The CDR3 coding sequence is TGTGCCAGCAGCCAACCCCGGGCGGGGAACACTGAAGCTTTCTTT.

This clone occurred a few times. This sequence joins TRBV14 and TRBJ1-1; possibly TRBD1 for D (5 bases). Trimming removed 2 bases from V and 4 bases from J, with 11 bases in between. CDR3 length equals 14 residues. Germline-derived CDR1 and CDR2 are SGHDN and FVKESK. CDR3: CASSQQGGSTEAFF. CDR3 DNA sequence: TGTGCCAGCAGCCAACAGGGAGGGAGCACTGAAGCTTTCTTT.

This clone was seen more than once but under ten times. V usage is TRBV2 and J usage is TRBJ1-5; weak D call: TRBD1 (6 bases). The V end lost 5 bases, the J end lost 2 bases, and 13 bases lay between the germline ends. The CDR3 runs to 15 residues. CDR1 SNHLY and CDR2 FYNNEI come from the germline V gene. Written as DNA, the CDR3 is TGTGCCAGCAGTTCACAGGGCTTCGGCAATCAGCCCCAGCATTTT. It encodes CASSSQGFGNQPQHF.